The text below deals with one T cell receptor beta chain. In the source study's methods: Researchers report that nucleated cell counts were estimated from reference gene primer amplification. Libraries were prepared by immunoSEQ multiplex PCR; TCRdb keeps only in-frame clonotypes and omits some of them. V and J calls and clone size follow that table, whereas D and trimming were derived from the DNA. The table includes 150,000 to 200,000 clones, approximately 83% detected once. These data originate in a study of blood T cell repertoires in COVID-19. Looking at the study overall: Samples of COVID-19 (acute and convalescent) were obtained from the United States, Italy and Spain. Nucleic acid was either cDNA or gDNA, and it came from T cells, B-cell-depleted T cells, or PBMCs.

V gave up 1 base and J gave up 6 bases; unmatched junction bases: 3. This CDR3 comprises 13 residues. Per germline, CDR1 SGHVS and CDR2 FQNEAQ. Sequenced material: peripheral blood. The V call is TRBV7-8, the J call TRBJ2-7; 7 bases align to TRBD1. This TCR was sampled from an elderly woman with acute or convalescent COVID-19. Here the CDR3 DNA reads TGTGCCAGCAGCTTAGGACAGGGTGGCGAGCAGTACTTC. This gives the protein CASSLGQGGEQYF.